A selection of T cell receptor beta chains follows, all from one sample in a study of blood T cells in healthy people across ages. MiXCR, run by TCRdb on the 5' RACE reads, gives a single entry per CDR3 protein. The profile covers about 780,000 distinct CDR3 sequences, with less than 60% appearing a single time and roughly 18% taken by the ten largest. Sequencing was carried out using blood. The source is a man aged 80 or over in good health. Each CDR3 is given without its conserved first and last residue.

v_gene	j_gene	CDR3aa
TRBV10-3	TRBJ2-7	AISESRDSYEQY
TRBV20-1	TRBJ1-5	SATRWGGDQPQH
TRBV2	TRBJ2-5	ASSEHPGTQETQY
TRBV2	TRBJ1-6	ASSGGGGGYGSPLH
TRBV29-1	TRBJ2-5	SVAPLAIPETQY
TRBV27	TRBJ1-2	ASSWSSGYGYT
TRBV18	TRBJ2-7	ASSVAPGQGAGEQY
TRBV7-9	TRBJ2-7	ASSLLDISEQY
TRBV5-1	TRBJ1-2	ASSLIQGAYGYT
TRBV27	TRBJ1-4	ASSLPGDNEKLF
TRBV7-2	TRBJ1-6	ASHGGGTLH
TRBV5-1	TRBJ2-1	ASSLRGQGDEQF
TRBV12-3/TRBV12-4	TRBJ1-2	ASSRQGVGGYT
TRBV30	NA	AWSVTSGRGETQY
TRBV27	TRBJ2-3	ASASGGWLPARTDTQY
TRBV7-2	TRBJ2-3	ASSSPGFTDTQY
TRBV5-1	TRBJ2-3	ASSLQTSGSTDTQY
TRBV5-1	TRBJ2-7	ASRDASSYEQY
TRBV6-2/TRBV6-3	TRBJ2-7	ASSFPPGPVATEQY
TRBV7-9	TRBJ2-1	ASSLLQGSYSEQF
TRBV7-2	TRBJ2-1	ASSPKTPGLVNEQF
TRBV7-6	TRBJ2-3	ASSNVWGGPGTDTQY
TRBV7-8	TRBJ1-5	ASSLTGSGGQPQH
TRBV6-1	TRBJ1-5	ASSPRSNRNKRDQPQH
TRBV7-6	TRBJ1-2	ASSLEASRYYGYT
TRBV3-1	NA	ASSQVDRQETQY
TRBV15	NA	ATSTTVGDEQY
TRBV2	TRBJ2-1	ASYGPNEQF
TRBV20-1	TRBJ2-7	SANRQGNEQY
TRBV5-1	TRBJ1-4	ASSPRTGGDEKLF
TRBV20-1	TRBJ2-7	SASLGLAGNYEQY
TRBV13	TRBJ2-7	ASSFSTGDPSGVAYEQY
TRBV10-3	TRBJ2-3	AISYAIETQY
TRBV9	TRBJ2-1	ASSVWGGTNYNEQF
TRBV28	TRBJ2-1	ASLARATREQF
TRBV25-1	TRBJ2-5	ASRASGGAPPEQY
TRBV2	TRBJ2-5	ASSVGQGIVETQY
TRBV27	TRBJ2-7	ASSLTGDGYEQY
TRBV6-2/TRBV6-3	TRBJ2-6	ASSTNRAGANVLT
TRBV7-9	TRBJ2-1	ASSLGAGSTGF
TRBV12-3/TRBV12-4	TRBJ2-7	ASSSQPSGSFEQY
TRBV28	TRBJ2-5	ASSLSSPLMETQY
TRBV2	TRBJ2-3	ASSEGGYPEQY
TRBV29-1	TRBJ1-2	SVAQEWSAYGYT
TRBV20-1	TRBJ2-5	SARTTSHHMETQY
TRBV20-1	TRBJ2-5	SARDSASGFQETQY
TRBV11-3	TRBJ2-5	ASSLGGWGAETQY
TRBV2	TRBJ2-1	ASNADRATYNEQF
TRBV14	TRBJ2-1	ASSYGQSLMNEQF
TRBV12-3/TRBV12-4	TRBJ1-6	ASSLAGTGGSPLH
TRBV10-3	TRBJ2-1	AISESGSGSGNEQF